The next 2 T cell receptor beta chains were all read from a single sample in a study of T cell responses to AZD1222 COVID-19 vaccine. Method: immunoSEQ multiplex PCR; TCRdb's copy keeps in-frame clones and lacks some. Of approximately 96,000 clones detected, 75% to 95% appear once; the ten largest clones hold more than 9%. The starting material was peripheral blood, obtained 28 days after the second AZD1222 dose. These receptor sequences come from an adult who received the AZD1222 COVID-19 vaccine.

This rearrangement joins TRBV6-5 to TRBJ1-2; 8 positions match TRBD1. Germline-derived CDR1 and CDR2 are MNHEY and SVGAGI. CDR3 length: 14 amino acids. With 5 bases clipped from V and 4 bases from J, the junction kept 6 bases outside the gene matches. CDR3: CASSTRGPRYGYTF. Here the CDR3 DNA reads TGTGCCAGCAGTACCAGGGGGCCCCGCTATGGCTACACCTTC.

V is TRBV30 and J is TRBJ1-4; perhaps TRBD1 as D (5 bases). The CDR3 is 15 residues long. Germline lookup yields CDR1 GTSNPN and CDR2 SVGIG (reference sequence). The V end lost 0 bases, the J end lost 3 bases, and 11 bases lay between the germline ends. The CDR3 sequence: CAWSVWGGPNEKLFF. CDR3 DNA: TGTGCCTGGAGTGTTTGGGGGGGTCCTAATGAAAAACTGTTTTTT.